These 18 T cell receptor beta chains were all obtained from the same sample, sequenced in a study of blood T cells in healthy people across ages. A sample-barcoded 5' primer and a J-beta primer mix were used in a second PCR of about 6 to 11 cycles. TCRdb redid the calling of the 5' RACE reads with MiXCR, one entry per CDR3 protein. The sample lists fewer than 1,000,000 distinct CDR3 sequences; approximately 48% were seen once. Sequenced material: blood. The receptors here all came from a man in his fifties or sixties in good health.

This clonotype was observed a few times. This rearrangement joins TRBV20-1 to TRBJ2-7; weak D call: TRBD2 (6 bases). The germline V gene has CDR1 DFQATT and CDR2 SNEGSKA (reference sequence). The CDR3 has 14 residues. Trimming stripped 3 bases from V and 2 bases from J, with 14 bases between. CDR3 in amino acids: CSARPRGRTYEQYF. CDR3 DNA: TGCAGTGCTAGGCCCCGGGGGAGAACCTACGAGCAGTACTTC.

This clonotype was detected many times. The chain is built from TRBV27 and TRBJ2-7; D assignment may be TRBD1 or TRBD2 (5 bases each). The CDR3 covers 15 residues. Germline V lookup: CDR1 MNHEY, CDR2 SMNVEV (reference sequence). The V and J ends lost 6 bases and 0 bases respectively, with 15 bases between them. CDR3 DNA sequence: TGTGCCAGCAGCCACGGGACCGTGAGCTCCTACGAGCAGTACTTC. Its protein product is CASSHGTVSSYEQYF.

The rearrangement links TRBV7-2 to TRBJ2-5; weak D call: TRBD2 (5 bases). Looked up from germline, CDR1 is SGHTA and CDR2 is FQGNSA. The length of the CDR3 is 13 residues. Trimming took 3 bases from V and 7 from J, leaving 12 bases between them. The CDR3 here is CASSFLLEGTQYF. The CDR3 nucleotides read TGTGCCAGCAGCTTCCTCCTCGAGGGGACCCAGTACTTC.

This clonotype was counted a few times. This chain connects TRBV7-2 to TRBJ2-5, with 8 bases matching TRBD1. The CDR3 loop spans 15 amino acids. Germline CDR1 reads SGHTA; CDR2 reads FQGNSA. Trimming at V came to 5 bases and at J to 2 bases, leaving 7 bases not matched to a gene. CDR3 in DNA: TGTGCCAGCAGCCGGGGACAGGTGGGGCAAGAGACCCAGTACTTC. Amino acids: CASSRGQVGQETQYF.

On this clonotype: An end of the junction does not agree with germline; a read error may underlie this. The gene calls are TRBV5-6 and TRBJ2-3, with a weak D call TRBD2 (6 bases). Per the germline V gene, CDR1 is SGHDT and CDR2 is YYEEEE. The CDR3 runs to 15 residues. The CDR3 DNA reads TGTGCCAGCAGCATGGCCGACGGGAGCACAAATACGCAGTATTTT. Protein: CASSMADGSTNTQYF.

In this sample, this clonotype turned up many times. J is TRBJ2-5 and V is TRBV18, with 9 bases matching TRBD1. The V gene's germline CDR1 is KGHSH and CDR2 LQKENI. The CDR3 length is 12 residues. The V segment lost 8 bases and the J segment 5 bases; nucleotides outside the gene matches: 3. CDR3 nucleotides: TGTGCCAGCCAAGGGACAGGGGAGACCCAGTACTTC. It translates to CASQGTGETQYF.

The gene calls are TRBV5-1 and TRBJ2-7, with 9 bases aligning to TRBD1. V trimming: 7 bases; J trimming: 2 bases; junction bases outside the gene matches: 7. This CDR3 is 14 amino acids long. Germline assignment: CDR1 SGHRS and CDR2 YFSETQ. The CDR3, as DNA: TGCGCCAGCGCTTGGGGACAGGGTACCTACGAGCAGTACTTC. Translation: CASAWGQGTYEQYF.

This clonotype was counted only a few times. The chain joins TRBV20-1 to TRBJ2-5, with 8 bases that match TRBD2. Germline CDR1 DFQATT, CDR2 SNEGSKA (reference sequence). CDR3 length: 15 amino acids. The trim removed 1 base at V and 3 bases at J, leaving 7 bases unmatched. The CDR3 DNA reads as TGCAGTGCTAGAGTACCGGGACTAGGTGAAGAGACCCAGTACTTC. Translating it yields CSARVPGLGEETQYF.

This clonotype was seen only a few times. This sequence joins TRBV24-1 and TRBJ1-4; D is possibly TRBD1 (5 bases). The germline V gene has CDR1 KGHDR and CDR2 SFDVKD. This CDR3 region has 14 residues. The V gene lost 5 bases and the J gene lost 5 bases, with 11 bases spanning the gap. The DNA for the CDR3 is TGTGCCACCAGTGTAGGGACTGAAAATGAAAAACTGTTTTTT. Its translation: CATSVGTENEKLFF.

This chain connects TRBV27 to TRBJ1-6, with D perhaps TRBD1 (5 bases). Germline CDR1 and CDR2: MNHEY and SMNVEV (reference sequence). This CDR3 has 16 amino acids. The V end was cut by 0 bases, the J end by 7 bases, with 13 bases between. The CDR3 region has the DNA TGTGCCAGCAGTTTATCGGGGGGGTCGAAGAATTCACCCCTCCACTTT. Translated: CASSLSGGSKNSPLHF.

A few counts support this clonotype. The chain links TRBV7-3 to TRBJ2-1; 8 bases match TRBD1. V dropped 5 bases and J dropped 1; count of bases not matched to a gene: 10. The CDR3 totals 17 residues. Germline-derived CDR1 and CDR2 are SGHTA and FQGTGA. CDR3 DNA: TGTGCCAGCAGCCCACTGACAGGGGCTAGGTCCTACAATGAGCAGTTCTTC. Amino acids: CASSPLTGARSYNEQFF.

J is TRBJ2-2 and V is TRBV7-2, with TRBD2 matching 15 bases. CDR3 size: 19 residues. Germline loops: CDR1 SGHTA, CDR2 FQGNSA. The trim removed 5 bases at V and 4 bases at J, leaving 11 bases unmatched. The CDR3 region is CASSPKAGLAGGSTGELFF. DNA of the CDR3: TGTGCCAGCAGCCCCAAGGCGGGACTAGCGGGGGGCAGCACCGGGGAGCTGTTTTTT.

The V gene is TRBV27, the J gene TRBJ1-2; 9 bases line up with TRBD1. The CDR3 runs to 13 residues. V shed 6 bases, J shed 3 bases, and the junction held 2 bases outside the gene matches. CDR1 is MNHEY and CDR2 is SMNVEV in the germline V gene (reference sequence). The CDR3 DNA sequence: TGTGCCAGCAGGGGGACAGGGCACTATGGCTACACCTTC. It codes for CASRGTGHYGYTF.

This clonotype has more than one count but fewer than ten. The chain links TRBV28 to TRBJ1-2; TRBD1 aligns across 9 bases. J gave up 5 bases and V 5 bases, and 6 bases lay outside the gene matches. Germline V CDR1 and CDR2: MDHEN, SYDVKM. The CDR3 is made up of 14 amino acids. Here the CDR3 reads CASSPPQGAYGYTF. The CDR3 coding sequence is TGTGCCAGCAGTCCCCCACAGGGGGCTTATGGCTACACCTTC.

This clonotype was counted a few times. The gene calls are TRBV6-1 and TRBJ1-2; no firm D call. V was trimmed by 7 bases and J by 5 bases, leaving 20 bases between them. This CDR3 spans 15 amino acids. Germline V gene lookup returns CDR1 MNHNS and CDR2 SASEGT. The CDR3 DNA is TGTGCCAGCATTGGTACAGAAAATTACCGTTATGGCTACACCTTC. Its translation is CASIGTENYRYGYTF.

Worth noting for this clonotype: A read error may be the cause here, since a much bigger clone is one base away. This sequence joins TRBV2 and TRBJ2-3, with 7 bases identical to TRBD2. Germline lookup yields CDR1 SNHLY and CDR2 FYNNEI. J was trimmed by 11 bases and V by 3 bases; bases with no gene match: 14. This CDR3 is built from 15 residues. CDR3 in amino acids: CASSELQRDVGMQYF. In nucleotides, the CDR3 is TGTGCCAGCAGTGAGCTTCAGCGGGACGTGGGTATGCAGTATTTT.

The V and J genes are TRBV11-2 and TRBJ2-1; the match to TRBD2 covers 10 bases. V was pared by 2 bases and J by 8 bases, with 9 bases of the junction left unmatched. The CDR3 is 16 residues long. Germline V CDR1 and CDR2: SGHAT, FQNNGV. The CDR3, as DNA: TGTGCCAGCAGCTTAACGCCGGGACTAGCGATTCATGAGCAGTTCTTC. It yields the protein CASSLTPGLAIHEQFF.

This clonotype was detected a few times. This chain joins TRBV12-3 or TRBV12-4 and TRBJ2-3; a possible D gene is TRBD2 (6 bases). The length of the CDR3 is 15 residues. V gave up 2 bases and J gave up 2 bases, with 11 bases separating them. The CDR3 is CASSLPGVDTDTQYF. CDR3 in DNA: TGTGCCAGCAGTTTACCGGGGGTTGACACAGATACGCAGTATTTT.